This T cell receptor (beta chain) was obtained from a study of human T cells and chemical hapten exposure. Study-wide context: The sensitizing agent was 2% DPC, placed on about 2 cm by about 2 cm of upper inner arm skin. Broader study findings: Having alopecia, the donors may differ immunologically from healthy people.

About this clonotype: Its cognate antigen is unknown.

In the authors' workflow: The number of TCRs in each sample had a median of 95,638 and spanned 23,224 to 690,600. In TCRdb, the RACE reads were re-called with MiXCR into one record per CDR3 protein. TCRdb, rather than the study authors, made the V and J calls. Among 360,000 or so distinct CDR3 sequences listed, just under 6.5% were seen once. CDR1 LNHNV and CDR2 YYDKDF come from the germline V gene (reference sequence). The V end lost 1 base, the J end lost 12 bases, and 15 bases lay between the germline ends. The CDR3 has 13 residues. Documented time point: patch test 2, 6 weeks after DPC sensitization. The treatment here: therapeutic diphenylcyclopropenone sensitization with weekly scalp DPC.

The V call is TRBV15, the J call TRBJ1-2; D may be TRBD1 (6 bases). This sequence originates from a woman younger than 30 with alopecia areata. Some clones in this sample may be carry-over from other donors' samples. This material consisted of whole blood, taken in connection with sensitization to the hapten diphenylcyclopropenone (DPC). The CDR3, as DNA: TGTGCCACCAGCAGAGGGCCAGGGGAGAAAAACACCTTC. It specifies CATSRGPGEKNTF.